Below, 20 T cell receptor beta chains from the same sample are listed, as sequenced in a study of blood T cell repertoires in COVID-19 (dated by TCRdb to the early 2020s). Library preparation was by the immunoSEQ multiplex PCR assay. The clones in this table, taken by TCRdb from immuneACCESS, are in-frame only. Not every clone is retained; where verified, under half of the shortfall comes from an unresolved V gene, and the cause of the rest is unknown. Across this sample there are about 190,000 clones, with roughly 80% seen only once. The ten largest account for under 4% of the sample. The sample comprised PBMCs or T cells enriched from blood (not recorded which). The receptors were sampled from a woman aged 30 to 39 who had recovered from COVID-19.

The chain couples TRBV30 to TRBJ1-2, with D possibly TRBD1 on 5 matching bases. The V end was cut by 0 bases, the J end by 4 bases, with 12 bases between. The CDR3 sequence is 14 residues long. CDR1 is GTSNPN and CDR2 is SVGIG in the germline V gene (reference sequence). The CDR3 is CAWSVGWTTYGYTF. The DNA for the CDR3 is TGTGCCTGGAGTGTAGGGTGGACAACCTATGGCTACACCTTC.

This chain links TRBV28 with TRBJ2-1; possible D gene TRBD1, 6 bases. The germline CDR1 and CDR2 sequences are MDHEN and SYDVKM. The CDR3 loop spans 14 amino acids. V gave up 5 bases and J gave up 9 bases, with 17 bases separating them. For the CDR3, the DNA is TGTGCCAGCAGTATGACCAGAAGCAGGGGTGAGCAGTTCTTC. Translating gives CASSMTRSRGEQFF.

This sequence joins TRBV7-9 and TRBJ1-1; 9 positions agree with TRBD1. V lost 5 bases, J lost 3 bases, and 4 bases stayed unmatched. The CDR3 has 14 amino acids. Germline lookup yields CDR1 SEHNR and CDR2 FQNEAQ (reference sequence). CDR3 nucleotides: TGTGCCAGCAGCGAAAGACAGGGGGACACTGAAGCTTTCTTT. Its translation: CASSERQGDTEAFF.

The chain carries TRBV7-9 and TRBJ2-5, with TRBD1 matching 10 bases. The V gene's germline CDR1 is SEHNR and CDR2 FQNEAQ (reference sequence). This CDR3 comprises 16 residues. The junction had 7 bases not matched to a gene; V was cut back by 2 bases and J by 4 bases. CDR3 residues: CASSLLGQGTRETQYF. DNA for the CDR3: TGTGCCAGCAGCTTATTGGGACAGGGGACTAGAGAGACCCAGTACTTC.

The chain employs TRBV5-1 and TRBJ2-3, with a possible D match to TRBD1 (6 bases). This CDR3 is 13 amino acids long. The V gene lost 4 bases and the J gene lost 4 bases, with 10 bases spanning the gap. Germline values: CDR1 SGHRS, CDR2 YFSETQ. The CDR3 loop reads CASSLGQPDTQYF. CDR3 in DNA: TGCGCCAGCAGCCTCGGACAGCCAGATACGCAGTATTTT.

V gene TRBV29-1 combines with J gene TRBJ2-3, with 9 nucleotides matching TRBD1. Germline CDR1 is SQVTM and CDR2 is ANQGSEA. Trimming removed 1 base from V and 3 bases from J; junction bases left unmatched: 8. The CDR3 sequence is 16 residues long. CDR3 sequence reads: CSVEGPGQGITDTQYF. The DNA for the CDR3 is TGCAGCGTTGAAGGCCCGGGACAGGGAATAACAGATACGCAGTATTTT.

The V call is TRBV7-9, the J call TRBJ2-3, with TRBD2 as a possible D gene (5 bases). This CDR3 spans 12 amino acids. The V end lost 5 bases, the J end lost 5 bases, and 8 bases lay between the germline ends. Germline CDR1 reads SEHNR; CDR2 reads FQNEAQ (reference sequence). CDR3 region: CASSPGEDTQYF. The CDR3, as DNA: TGTGCCAGCAGCCCCGGGGAAGATACGCAGTATTTT.

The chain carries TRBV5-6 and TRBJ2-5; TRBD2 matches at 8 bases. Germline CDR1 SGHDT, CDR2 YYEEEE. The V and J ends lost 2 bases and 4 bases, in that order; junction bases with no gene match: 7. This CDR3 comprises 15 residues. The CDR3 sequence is CASSLGGTRLETQYF. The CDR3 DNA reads TGTGCCAGCAGCTTAGGGGGGACTAGATTAGAGACCCAGTACTTC.

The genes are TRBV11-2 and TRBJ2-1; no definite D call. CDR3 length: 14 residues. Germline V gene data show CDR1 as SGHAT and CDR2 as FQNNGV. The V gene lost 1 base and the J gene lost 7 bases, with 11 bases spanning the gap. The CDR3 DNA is TGTGCCAGCAGCTTAGGAGTCCCTGCAAATGAGCAGTTCTTC. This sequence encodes CASSLGVPANEQFF. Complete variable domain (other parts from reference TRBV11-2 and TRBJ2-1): EAGVAQSPRYKIIEKRQSVAFWCNPISGHATLYWYQQILGQGPKLLIQFQNNGVVDDSQLPKDRFSAERLKGVDSTLKIQPAKLEDSAVYLCASSLGVPANEQFFGPGTRLTVL.

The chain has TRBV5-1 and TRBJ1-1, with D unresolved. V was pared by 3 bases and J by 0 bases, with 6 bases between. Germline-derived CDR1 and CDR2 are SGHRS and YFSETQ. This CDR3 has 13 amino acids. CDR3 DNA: TGCGCCAGCAGCTCGACTGTGAACACTGAAGCTTTCTTT. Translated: CASSSTVNTEAFF.

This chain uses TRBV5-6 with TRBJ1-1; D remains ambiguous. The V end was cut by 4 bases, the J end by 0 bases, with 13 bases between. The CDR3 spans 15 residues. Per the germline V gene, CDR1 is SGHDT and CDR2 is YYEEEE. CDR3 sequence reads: CASSRLTRMNTEAFF. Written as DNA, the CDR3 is TGTGCCAGCAGCCGACTAACCAGGATGAACACTGAAGCTTTCTTT.

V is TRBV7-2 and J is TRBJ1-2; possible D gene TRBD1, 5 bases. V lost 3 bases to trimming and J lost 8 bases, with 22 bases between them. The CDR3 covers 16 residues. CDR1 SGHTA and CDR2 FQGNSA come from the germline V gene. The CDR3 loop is CASSFRQYEGKGGYTF. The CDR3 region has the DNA TGTGCCAGCAGCTTTCGACAGTACGAAGGAAAGGGAGGCTACACCTTC.

The CDR3 DNA sequence: TGTGCCTGGAGCTGGGACAGGGGGAGCGATGGCTACACCTTC. It encodes CAWSWDRGSDGYTF. The chain employs TRBV30 and TRBJ1-2; 11 positions match TRBD1. J gave up 6 bases and V 3 bases, and 6 bases lay outside the gene matches. The germline CDR1 and CDR2 sequences are GTSNPN and SVGIG (reference sequence). The CDR3 has 14 amino acids.

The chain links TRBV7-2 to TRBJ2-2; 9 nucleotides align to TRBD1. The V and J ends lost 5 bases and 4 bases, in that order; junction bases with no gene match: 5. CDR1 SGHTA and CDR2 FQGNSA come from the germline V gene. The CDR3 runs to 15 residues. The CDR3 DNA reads TGTGCCAGCAGCCACGGGGGACAGGGCACCGGGGAGCTGTTTTTT. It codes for CASSHGGQGTGELFF.

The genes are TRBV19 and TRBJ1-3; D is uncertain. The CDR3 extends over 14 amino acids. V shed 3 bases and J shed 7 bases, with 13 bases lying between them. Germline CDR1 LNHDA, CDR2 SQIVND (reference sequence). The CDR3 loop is CASSMLDFTNTIYF. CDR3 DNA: TGTGCCAGTAGTATGTTGGACTTTACGAACACCATATATTTT.

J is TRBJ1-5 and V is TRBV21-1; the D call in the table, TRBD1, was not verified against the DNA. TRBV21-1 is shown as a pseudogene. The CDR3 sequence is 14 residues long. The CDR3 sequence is CASSIAGGWQPQHF. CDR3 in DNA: TGTGCCAGCAGCATCGCAGGGGGCTGGCAGCCCCAGCATTTT.

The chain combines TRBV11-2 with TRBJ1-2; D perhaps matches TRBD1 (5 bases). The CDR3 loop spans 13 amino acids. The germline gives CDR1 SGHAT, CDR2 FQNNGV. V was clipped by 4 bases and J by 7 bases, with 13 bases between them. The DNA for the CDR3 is TGTGCCAGCAGCTCTGGCAGGGTCTTTGGCTACACCTTC. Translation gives CASSSGRVFGYTF.

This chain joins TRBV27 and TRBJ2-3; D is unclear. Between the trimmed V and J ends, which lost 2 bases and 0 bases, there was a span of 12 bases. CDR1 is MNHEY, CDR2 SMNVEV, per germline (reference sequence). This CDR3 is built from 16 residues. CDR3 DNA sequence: TGTGCCAGCAGTTTACCCTTCTCGGGTAGCACAGATACGCAGTATTTT. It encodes CASSLPFSGSTDTQYF.

CDR3: CASSYSAGRTEAFF. DNA for the CDR3: TGTGCCAGCAGTTACTCTGCAGGGAGGACTGAAGCTTTCTTT. V gene TRBV6-5 combines with J gene TRBJ1-1; tentatively, D is TRBD1 (5 bases). The CDR3 loop spans 14 amino acids. V was clipped by 0 bases and J by 5 bases, with 10 bases between them. Germline V gene sequence: CDR1 MNHEY, CDR2 SVGAGI.

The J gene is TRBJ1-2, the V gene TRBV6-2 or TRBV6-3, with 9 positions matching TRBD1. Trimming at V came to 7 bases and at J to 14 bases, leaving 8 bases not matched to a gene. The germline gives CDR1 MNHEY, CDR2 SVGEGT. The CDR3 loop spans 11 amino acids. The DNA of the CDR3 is TGTGCCAGCACCCCGGGACAGGGACTAACCTTC. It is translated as CASTPGQGLTF.